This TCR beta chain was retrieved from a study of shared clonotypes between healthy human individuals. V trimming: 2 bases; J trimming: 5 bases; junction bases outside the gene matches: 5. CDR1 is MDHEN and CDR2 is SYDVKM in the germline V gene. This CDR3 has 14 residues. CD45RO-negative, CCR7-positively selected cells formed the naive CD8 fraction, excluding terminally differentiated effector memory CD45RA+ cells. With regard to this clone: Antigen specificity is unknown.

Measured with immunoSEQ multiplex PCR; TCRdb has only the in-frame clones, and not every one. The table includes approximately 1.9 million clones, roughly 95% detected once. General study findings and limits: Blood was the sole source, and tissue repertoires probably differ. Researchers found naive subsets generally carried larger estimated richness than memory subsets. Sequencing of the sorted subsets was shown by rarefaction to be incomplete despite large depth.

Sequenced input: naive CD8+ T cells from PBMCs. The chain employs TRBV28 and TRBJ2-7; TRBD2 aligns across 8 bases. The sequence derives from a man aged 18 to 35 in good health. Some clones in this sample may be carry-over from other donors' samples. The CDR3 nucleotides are TGTGCCAGCAGTTTAAGCGGGAGAATCCACGAGCAGTACTTC. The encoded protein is CASSLSGRIHEQYF.